The text below deals with one TCR beta chain. Its specificity is unknown. This sample is part of a study of cytomegalovirus exposure and HLA in healthy donors. Findings of the study overall: Segments of the TCR beta V type were, in most cases, productive about 87% or about 30% of the time in an earlier analysis. As a later analysis showed, a missense DCLRE1C variant was linked to trimming of TCR beta V- and J-genes. In a later analysis, common viral pathogens appeared linked to several of the most significant clusters.

This CDR3 contains 17 residues. The junction had 8 bases not matched to a gene; V was cut back by 3 bases and J by 3 bases. The germline V gene has CDR1 SGHDT and CDR2 YYEEEE. It was with 60 Vbeta and 13 Jbeta primers that the PCR ran. Method: immunoSEQ multiplex PCR; TCRdb's copy keeps in-frame clones and lacks some. The data contain about 140,000 clones, around 68% of them singletons. The V and J genes are TRBV5-6 and TRBJ2-3; 12 nucleotides align to TRBD1. Material: PBMCs. The receptor comes from a young man in good health and CMV-seropositive. The CDR3 spells CASSSGTGGWLTDTQYF. In DNA, the CDR3 is TGTGCCAGCAGCTCCGGGACAGGGGGCTGGTTGACAGATACGCAGTATTTT.